Following are 2 T cell receptor beta chains from one sample sequenced in a study of Ad26.COV2.S vaccination and SARS-CoV-2 variants. The treatment here: 15 to 20 received Ad26.COV2.S at low or high dose, single or two shots; a few received placebo; per-sample allocation not given. Specimen acquisition occurred on day 63 following the initial vaccine or placebo injection. TCRdb's copy holds only in-frame clones and misses some; the assay was immunoSEQ multiplex PCR. The sample lists 380,000 or so clones; 88% were seen once. The sequences come from peripheral blood, collected in a trial of Ad26.COV2.S vaccine versus placebo. These receptors came from a person between 18 and 65 years old who received the Ad26.COV2.S COVID-19 vaccine or a placebo.

The V and J genes are TRBV4-3 and TRBJ1-2; possible D gene TRBD1, 5 bases. Between the trimmed V and J ends, which lost 2 bases and 4 bases, there was a span of 14 bases. The CDR3 extends over 15 amino acids. From germline, CDR1 is LGHNA and CDR2 YSLEER. CDR3: CASSQHSSGLYGYTF. Written as DNA, the CDR3 is TGCGCCAGCAGCCAACACTCTTCAGGGCTCTATGGCTACACCTTC.

The J gene is TRBJ1-5, the V gene TRBV6-6, with D unclear. The CDR3 loop spans 14 amino acids. The germline V and J ends were trimmed by 4 bases and 11 bases, with 18 bases remaining between them. Looked up from germline, CDR1 is MNHNY and CDR2 is SVGAGI (reference sequence). The CDR3 sequence is CASSFETGLVAQHF. CDR3 coding DNA: TGTGCCAGCAGTTTCGAGACTGGCCTAGTAGCCCAGCATTTT.